A single sample gave rise to the 20 T cell receptor beta chains below, sequenced in a study of CD8+CD57+ T cells in acquired aplastic anemia. CD8+CD57+ cell expansion had been shown by flow cytometry in patients chosen for sequencing. CDR3 and TCR beta VDJ profiling relied on a genomic DNA template. TCRdb reprocessed the reads via MiXCR and lists one record per CDR3 protein. The table records 200,000 to 300,000 distinct CDR3 sequences, around half of them present only once. Sequenced input: sorted CD4+, CD8+, or CD8+CD57+ T cells (not recorded which) from PBMCs. Source of these receptors: a human donor with aplastic anemia.

This rearrangement joins TRBV29-1 to TRBJ2-6, with 9 bases identical to TRBD1. There are 12 residues in the CDR3. The J segment lost 15 bases and the V segment lost 6 bases, leaving 9 bases of the junction unmatched. CDR1 SQVTM and CDR2 ANQGSEA come from the germline V gene. This chain's CDR3 is CSVSDRGGDLTF. DNA of the CDR3: TGCAGCGTCTCGGACAGGGGTGGCGACCTGACTTTC. The complete variable domain, with remaining parts taken from reference TRBV29-1 and TRBJ2-6, reads SAVISQKPSRDICQRGTSLTIQCQVDSQVTMMFWYRQQPGQSLTLIATANQGSEATYESGFVIDKFPISRPNLTFSTLTVSNMSPEDSSIYLCSVSDRGGDLTFGAGSRLTVL.

This clonotype was detected ten times or more. V usage is TRBV24-1 and J usage is TRBJ1-2; no reliable D call. CDR1 is KGHDR and CDR2 is SFDVKD in the germline V gene. V gave up 4 bases and J gave up 8 bases, with 22 bases separating them. The CDR3 totals 16 residues. The CDR3 protein is CATSDRTSTMSAGYTF. CDR3 DNA sequence: TGTGCCACCAGTGACCGGACGTCTACCATGTCTGCGGGCTACACCTTC.

A note on this clonotype: One end of the junction does not line up with germline, which may come from a read error. The chain joins TRBV20-1 to TRBJ1-5; the D is unclear. The CDR3 runs to 14 residues. In germline, CDR1 is DFQATT, CDR2 SNEGSKA (reference sequence). The CDR3 DNA sequence: TGCAGTGCCAGAGTTGGGTCCTTCAATCAGCCCCAGCATTTT. Translating gives CSARVGSFNQPQHF.

The chain combines TRBV11-3 with TRBJ2-6; maybe TRBD2 (5 bases). CDR3 length: 16 residues. CDR1 SGHNT and CDR2 YENEEA come from the germline V gene. V was pared by 5 bases and J by 3 bases, with 14 bases between. The CDR3 nucleotides read TGTGCCAGCAGCCTACCTCCGGGGATTGGGGCCAACGTCCTGACTTTC. It specifies CASSLPPGIGANVLTF.

This clonotype was seen just once. A much larger clonotype is one base distant, so this may be a read error. The chain recombines TRBV6-5 with TRBJ1-4; D remains ambiguous. Germline V gene data show CDR1 as MNHEY and CDR2 as SVGAGI. This CDR3 comprises 11 residues. Written as DNA, the CDR3 is TGTGCCGGCAGAGATACGGACAAACTGTTTTTT. Its translation: CAGRDTDKLFF.

This clonotype was recorded at least ten times. The rearrangement uses TRBV7-3 and TRBJ2-7; the match to TRBD1 covers 9 bases. Unmatched junction bases numbered 8, after V lost 5 bases and J lost 3 bases. The CDR3 runs to 15 residues. Germline V gene data show CDR1 as SGHTA and CDR2 as FQGTGA. CDR3 coding DNA: TGTGCCAGCAGCCCGGGACAGGGACCCCTCTACGAGCAGTACTTC. It codes for CASSPGQGPLYEQYF. The full variable domain, its missing parts supplied by reference TRBV7-3 and TRBJ2-7, is GAGVSQTPSNKVTEKGKYVELRCDPISGHTALYWYRQSLGQGPEFLIYFQGTGAADDSGLPNDRFFAVRPEGSVSTLKIQRTERGDSAVYLCASSPGQGPLYEQYFGPGTRLTVT.

About this clonotype itself: One end of the junction is discordant with germline, which a read error may explain. CDR3 bases: TGCAGCGTTGTACCGGGCGAGCGGTACTTC. Its translation: CSVVPGERYF. The V call is TRBV29-1, the J call TRBJ2-7; D uncertain. Germline loops: CDR1 SQVTM, CDR2 ANQGSEA. The CDR3 has 10 residues.

The rearrangement uses TRBV7-8 and TRBJ2-5; 7 nucleotides match TRBD2. Germline-derived CDR1 and CDR2 are SGHVS and FQNEAQ. The CDR3 has 15 residues. V lost 0 bases to trimming and J lost 2 bases; unmatched junction nucleotides: 3. This CDR3 is CASSLAGGMQETQYF. The DNA for the CDR3 is TGTGCCAGCAGCTTAGCGGGGGGGATGCAAGAGACCCAGTACTTC. The full variable domain, in which reference TRBV7-8 and TRBJ2-5 provide the parts outside the CDR3, is GAGVSQSPRYKVAKRGQDVALRCDPISGHVSLFWYQQALGQGPEFLTYFQNEAQLDKSGLPSDRFFAERPEGSVSTLKIQRTQQEDSAVYLCASSLAGGMQETQYFGPGTRLLVL.

The J gene is TRBJ2-7, the V gene TRBV10-3; 10 bases agree with TRBD2. This CDR3 is 12 amino acids long. Germline CDR1 and CDR2: ENHRY and SYGVKD. J was trimmed by 5 bases and V by 8 bases; bases with no gene match: 3. Here the CDR3 reads CAIGTSDHEQYF. The CDR3 nucleotides are TGTGCCATCGGGACTAGCGACCACGAGCAGTACTTC.

This chain links TRBV9 with TRBJ2-5; perhaps TRBD1 as D (7 bases). Germline values: CDR1 SGDLS, CDR2 YYNGEE. The length of the CDR3 is 16 residues. V shed 0 bases and J shed 1 base, with 13 bases lying between them. CDR3 region: CASSVAGGIGQETQYF. In DNA, the CDR3 is TGTGCCAGCAGCGTAGCAGGGGGGATAGGCCAAGAGACCCAGTACTTC.

This clonotype was recorded many times. The rearrangement joins TRBV14 to TRBJ2-7, with no clear D. This CDR3 region has 15 residues. Germline lookup yields CDR1 SGHDN and CDR2 FVKESK. Trimming stripped 1 base from V and 0 bases from J, with 10 bases between. The CDR3 reads CASSQVGPPSYEQYF. The CDR3 nucleotides are TGTGCCAGCAGCCAAGTCGGGCCTCCCTCCTACGAGCAGTACTTC.

The chain links TRBV27 to TRBJ1-5; D is possibly TRBD1 (5 bases). This CDR3 spans 15 amino acids. V lost 6 bases and J lost 0, with 12 bases in between. CDR1 and CDR2 from the germline V gene are MNHEY and SMNVEV (reference sequence). The CDR3 here is CASRPTENSNQPQHF. Here the CDR3 DNA reads TGTGCCAGCAGACCGACAGAAAATAGCAATCAGCCCCAGCATTTT.

In DNA, the CDR3 is TGTGCCTGGAGTCGGACAGGGGGTCAGGAAAAACTGTTTTTT. Translated, it gives CAWSRTGGQEKLFF. The rearrangement links TRBV30 to TRBJ1-4; 10 bases fit TRBD1. This CDR3 has 14 residues. In germline, CDR1 is GTSNPN, CDR2 SVGIG (reference sequence). Germline trimming cut 2 bases from V and 8 bases from J; bases unmatched to any gene: 5.

In its sample, this clonotype was seen many times. The chain has TRBV14 and TRBJ1-6; D is perhaps TRBD1 (5 bases). V gave up 0 bases and J gave up 9 bases, with 12 bases separating them. CDR1 is SGHDN, CDR2 FVKESK, per germline. The CDR3 is made up of 15 amino acids. The CDR3 region has the DNA TGTGCCAGCAGCCAAGACTGGACACGGACTTCACCCCTCCACTTT. Translation gives CASSQDWTRTSPLHF.

There are many counts of this clonotype. The V and J genes are TRBV12-5 and TRBJ1-1, with no clear D. V was shortened by 3 bases and J by 8 bases, with 13 bases between the two germline ends. Per germline, CDR1 LGHNT and CDR2 FRNRAP. There are 13 residues in the CDR3. CDR3 bases: TGTGCTAGTGGTTTTAGTAGGGAGACCGAAGCTTTCTTT. Translation gives CASGFSRETEAFF.

This clonotype was seen a handful of times. One base away lies a much larger clone, so this may be a sequencing read error. This chain links TRBV14 with TRBJ2-5; weak D call: TRBD2 (6 bases). From germline, CDR1 is SGHDN and CDR2 FVKESK. The CDR3 sequence is 13 residues long. This chain's CDR3 is CASSQGVGTEQLF. DNA of the CDR3: TGTGCCAGCAGCCAAGGGGTCGGGACTGAGCAGCTCTTC.

The rearrangement links TRBV9 to TRBJ2-5; D is perhaps TRBD2 (7 bases). Germline CDR1 SGDLS, CDR2 YYNGEE. V was cut by 3 bases and J by 6 bases, with 15 bases left in between. The CDR3 runs 14 residues. The CDR3 sequence is CASSEGGYGQTQYF. In nucleotides, the CDR3 is TGTGCCAGCAGCGAGGGGGGGTATGGTCAGACCCAGTACTTC. Combining the CDR3 with reference TRBV9 and TRBJ2-5 gives the whole variable domain DSGVTQTPKHLITATGQRVTLRCSPRSGDLSVYWYQQSLDQGLQFLIQYYNGEERAKGNILERFSAQQFPDLHSELNLSSLELGDSALYFCASSEGGYGQTQYFGPGTRLLVL.

This clonotype came up many times. This chain connects TRBV20-1 to TRBJ1-1; D is ambiguous. Germline V CDR1 and CDR2: DFQATT, SNEGSKA (reference sequence). The CDR3 contains 15 residues. Between the trimmed V and J ends, which lost 0 bases and 0 bases, there was a span of 11 bases. The DNA of the CDR3 is TGCAGTGCTAGAGATATGGCAGGAATGAACACTGAAGCTTTCTTT. Its translation: CSARDMAGMNTEAFF.

CDR3 DNA sequence: TGTGCCAGCAGCCAGGGGACACTAGGCGAGCAGTACGTC. Its protein is CASSQGTLGEQYV. This sequence joins TRBV7-9 and TRBJ2-7, with D possibly matching TRBD1 (6 bases). There are 13 residues in the CDR3. V was shortened by 5 bases and J by 6 bases, with 14 bases between the two germline ends. From germline, CDR1 is SEHNR and CDR2 FQNEAQ (reference sequence).

This clonotype was seen more than once but under ten times. The J gene is TRBJ2-1, the V gene TRBV6-5; the match to TRBD2 covers 8 bases. J gave up 9 bases and V 0 bases, and 7 bases lay outside the gene matches. Germline lookup yields CDR1 MNHEY and CDR2 SVGAGI. CDR3 length: 15 amino acids. The CDR3: CASSYSPGGSGEQFF. CDR3 nucleotides: TGTGCCAGCAGTTACTCGCCGGGGGGGTCCGGTGAGCAGTTCTTC.